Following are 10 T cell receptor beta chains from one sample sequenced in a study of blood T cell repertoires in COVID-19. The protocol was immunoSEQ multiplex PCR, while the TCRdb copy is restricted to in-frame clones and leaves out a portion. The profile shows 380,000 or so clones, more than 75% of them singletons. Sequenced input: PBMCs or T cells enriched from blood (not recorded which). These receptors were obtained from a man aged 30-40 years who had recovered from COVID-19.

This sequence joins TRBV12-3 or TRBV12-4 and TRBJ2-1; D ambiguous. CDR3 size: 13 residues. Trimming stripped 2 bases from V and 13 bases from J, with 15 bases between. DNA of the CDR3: TGTGCCAGCAGTTTATCTGGGCTGATTGAACAGTTCTTC. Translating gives CASSLSGLIEQFF.

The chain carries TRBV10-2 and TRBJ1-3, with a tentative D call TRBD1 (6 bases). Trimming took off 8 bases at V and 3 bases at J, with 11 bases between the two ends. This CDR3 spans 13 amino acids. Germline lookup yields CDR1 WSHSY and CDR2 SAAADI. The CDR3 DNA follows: TGCGCCAGCCACACGACAGGTGGAAACACCATATATTTT. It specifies CASHTTGGNTIYF.

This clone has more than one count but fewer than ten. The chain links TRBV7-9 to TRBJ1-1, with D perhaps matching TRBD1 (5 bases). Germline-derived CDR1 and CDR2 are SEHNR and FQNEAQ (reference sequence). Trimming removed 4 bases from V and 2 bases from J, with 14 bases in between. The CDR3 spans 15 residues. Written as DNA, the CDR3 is TGTGCCAGCAGCTCTATAACAGGTTTAAACACTGAAGCTTTCTTT. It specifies CASSSITGLNTEAFF.

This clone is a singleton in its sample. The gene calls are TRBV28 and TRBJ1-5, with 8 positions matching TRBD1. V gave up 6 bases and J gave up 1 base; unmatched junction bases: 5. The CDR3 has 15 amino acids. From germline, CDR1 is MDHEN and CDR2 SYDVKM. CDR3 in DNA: TGTGCCAGCAGCACCGGACAGGGAAGCAATCAGCCCCAGCATTTT. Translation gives CASSTGQGSNQPQHF.

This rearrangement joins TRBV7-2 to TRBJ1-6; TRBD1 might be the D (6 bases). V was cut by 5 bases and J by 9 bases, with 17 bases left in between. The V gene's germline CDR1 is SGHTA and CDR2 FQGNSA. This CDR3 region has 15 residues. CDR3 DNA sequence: TGTGCCAGCAGCAACAGGGACGTCAGAAGTTCACCCCTCCACTTT. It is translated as CASSNRDVRSSPLHF.

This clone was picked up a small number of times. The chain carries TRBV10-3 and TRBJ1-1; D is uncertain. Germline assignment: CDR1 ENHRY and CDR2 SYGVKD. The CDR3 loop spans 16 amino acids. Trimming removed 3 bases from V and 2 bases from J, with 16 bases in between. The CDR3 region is CAISDPPGTGNTEAFF. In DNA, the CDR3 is TGTGCCATCAGTGACCCACCGGGTACTGGAAACACTGAAGCTTTCTTT.

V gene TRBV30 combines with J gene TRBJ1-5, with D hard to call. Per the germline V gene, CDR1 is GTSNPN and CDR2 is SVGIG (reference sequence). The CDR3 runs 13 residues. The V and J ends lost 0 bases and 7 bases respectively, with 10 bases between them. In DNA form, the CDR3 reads TGTGCCTGGAGTGTCTCGTCGGGACAGCCCCAGCATTTT. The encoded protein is CAWSVSSGQPQHF.

This chain's CDR3 is CASSDLGQGQSPLHF. As DNA, the CDR3 is TGTGCCAGCAGTGACCTGGGACAGGGTCAATCACCCCTCCACTTT. The chain combines TRBV2 with TRBJ1-6; 9 bases align to TRBD1. Per the germline V gene, CDR1 is SNHLY and CDR2 is FYNNEI. This CDR3 comprises 15 residues. V lost 3 bases, J lost 10 bases, and 7 bases stayed unmatched.

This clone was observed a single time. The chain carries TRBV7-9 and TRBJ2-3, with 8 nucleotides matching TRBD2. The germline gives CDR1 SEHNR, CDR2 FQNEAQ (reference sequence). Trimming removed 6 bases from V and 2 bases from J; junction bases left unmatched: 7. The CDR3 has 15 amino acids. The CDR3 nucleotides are TGTGCCAGCAGTCCCGGGGGGGTCTACACAGATACGCAGTATTTT. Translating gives CASSPGGVYTDTQYF.

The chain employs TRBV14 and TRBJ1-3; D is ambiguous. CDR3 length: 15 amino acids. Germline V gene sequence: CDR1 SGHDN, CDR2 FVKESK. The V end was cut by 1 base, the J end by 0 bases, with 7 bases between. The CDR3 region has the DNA TGTGCCAGCAGCCAAGTTGTGAGCTCTGGAAACACCATATATTTT. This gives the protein CASSQVVSSGNTIYF. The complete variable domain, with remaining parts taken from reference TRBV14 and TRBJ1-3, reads EAGVTQFPSHSVIEKGQTVTLRCDPISGHDNLYWYRRVMGKEIKFLLHFVKESKQDESGMPNNRFLAERTGGTYSTLKVQPAELEDSGVYFCASSQVVSSGNTIYFGEGSWLTVV.